A single TCR beta chain is shown here with its context. Its antigen is as yet unknown. CDR1 and CDR2 from the germline V gene are MDHEN and SYDVKM. The germline V and J ends were trimmed by 1 base and 10 bases, with 11 bases remaining between them. The CDR3 has 14 residues. The sample belongs to a study of response to subunit inactivated influenza vaccine. Findings of the study overall: Researchers suggested that each seasonal influenza vaccination recruits few new T cells.

Using its own MiXCR run on the RT-PCR reads, TCRdb lists one record per CDR3 protein. The data show almost 250,000 distinct CDR3 sequences, 9% to 15% seen once. The sequence came from a man in his fifties who received an inactivated influenza vaccine. The sample consisted of non-naive T cells sorted from PBMCs, taken around 14 days before vaccination. The chain employs TRBV28 and TRBJ1-6; weak D call: TRBD1 (5 bases). CDR3 amino acids: CASSLSSGNSPLHF. The CDR3 DNA sequence: TGTGCCAGCAGTTTATCCTCAGGGAACTCACCCCTCCACTTT.